A single sample is the source of the 3 T cell receptor beta chains below, sequenced in a study of PD-L1 blockade in urothelial cancer. This sample's time point: pretreatment peripheral blood. Libraries were prepared by immunoSEQ multiplex PCR; TCRdb keeps only in-frame clonotypes and omits some of them. The table records around 100,000 clones, 87% of them present only once. Sequencing was performed on PBMCs, taken around atezolizumab (anti-PD-L1) treatment. All receptors come from a man in his fifties or sixties with urothelial cancer.

The chain combines TRBV4-3 with TRBJ2-1; a weak D match, TRBD1 (7 bases). V was clipped by 3 bases and J by 4 bases, with 10 bases between them. Germline values: CDR1 LGHNA, CDR2 YSLEER. The CDR3 length is 14 residues. CDR3 nucleotides: TGCGCCAGCAGCCAGGCGGGACAGTACAATGAGCAGTTCTTC. As protein: CASSQAGQYNEQFF.

In this sample, this clone turned up once. The chain links TRBV5-1 to TRBJ1-1; D not resolved. The CDR3 spans 16 residues. Per germline, CDR1 SGHRS and CDR2 YFSETQ. With 0 bases removed from V and 0 bases from J, the gap between germline ends came to 12 bases. The CDR3 DNA sequence: TGCGCCAGCAGCTTGGGCTATAAGGAGATGAACACTGAAGCTTTCTTT. As protein: CASSLGYKEMNTEAFF.

The chain combines TRBV11-2 with TRBJ2-3; D perhaps matches TRBD2 (7 bases). V lost 8 bases, J lost 0 bases, and 15 bases lay in between. This CDR3 contains 15 residues. CDR1 SGHAT and CDR2 FQNNGV come from the germline V gene. Written as DNA, the CDR3 is TGTGCCAGCCAAAGGGGGGGGGCAAGCACAGATACGCAGTATTTT. Its protein is CASQRGGASTDTQYF.